Following are 9 T cell receptor beta chains from one sample sequenced in a study of blood T cell repertoires in COVID-19. Profiling relied on immunoSEQ multiplex PCR, and the TCRdb table lists in-frame clones only, not all of them. The table records about 220,000 clones, 80% to 85% of them present only once. Input material: peripheral blood. The receptors originated from a woman between 65 and 79 years old with COVID-19, enrolled during active disease.

V usage is TRBV28 and J usage is TRBJ2-2; 8 bases match TRBD1. V lost 4 bases and J lost 4; bases outside the gene matches: 11. Germline V gene sequence: CDR1 MDHEN, CDR2 SYDVKM. The CDR3 sequence is 17 residues long. CDR3 coding DNA: TGTGCCAGCAGTTCAATTAGTAGAGGACAGGGCACCGGGGAGCTGTTTTTT. Translation gives CASSSISRGQGTGELFF. Based on the CDR3 plus reference TRBV28 and TRBJ2-2, the full variable domain is DVKVTQSSRYLVKRTGEKVFLECVQDMDHENMFWYRQDPGLGLRLIYFSYDVKMKEKGDIPEGYSVSREKKERFSLILESASTNQTSMYLCASSSISRGQGTGELFFGEGSRLTVL.

This chain joins TRBV6-5 and TRBJ1-6, with D perhaps TRBD1 (5 bases). The CDR3 spans 15 residues. Per germline, CDR1 MNHEY and CDR2 SVGAGI. V was clipped by 6 bases and J by 8 bases, with 17 bases between them. CDR3 coding DNA: TGTGCCAGCAGGCCCTCGGGCAGGGCGTATTCACCCCTCCACTTT. Translating it yields CASRPSGRAYSPLHF.

The CDR3 protein is CASQAPAGGTNEQFF. Written as DNA, the CDR3 is TGTGCCAGCCAAGCCCCAGCGGGAGGGACCAATGAGCAGTTCTTC. The gene calls are TRBV18 and TRBJ2-1; 10 nucleotides align to TRBD2. The CDR3 covers 15 residues. CDR1 and CDR2 (germline): KGHSH, LQKENI. V gave up 8 bases and J gave up 6 bases; unmatched junction bases: 10.

This sequence joins TRBV19 and TRBJ2-1, with a weak D call TRBD2 (5 bases). The germline V gene has CDR1 LNHDA and CDR2 SQIVND (reference sequence). This CDR3 contains 15 residues. V lost 2 bases to trimming and J lost 0 bases, with 8 bases between them. As DNA, the CDR3 is TGTGCCAGTAGTATAATAGCGAGCTCCTACAATGAGCAGTTCTTC. Translated, it gives CASSIIASSYNEQFF. The full variable domain, rest sourced from reference TRBV19 and TRBJ2-1, is DGGITQSPKYLFRKEGQNVTLSCEQNLNHDAMYWYRQDPGQGLRLIYYSQIVNDFQKGDIAEGYSVSREKKESFPLTVTSAQKNPTAFYLCASSIIASSYNEQFFGPGTRLTVL.

This clone turned up a few times. The V and J genes are TRBV5-1 and TRBJ1-1, with 7 bases aligning to TRBD1. Germline CDR1 reads SGHRS; CDR2 reads YFSETQ. This CDR3 has 16 amino acids. Trimming took 0 bases from V and 0 from J; bases not matched to a gene: 5. Here the CDR3 reads CASSLERGLMNTEAFF. The CDR3 DNA reads as TGCGCCAGCAGCTTGGAAAGGGGGCTGATGAACACTGAAGCTTTCTTT.

This chain uses TRBV9 with TRBJ2-7; D is uncertain. The germline CDR1 and CDR2 sequences are SGDLS and YYNGEE. The CDR3 consists of 12 residues. Deletions cut 4 bases from V and 2 bases from J, with 7 bases between. The CDR3 DNA follows: TGTGCCAGCAGCCCGACTCCCTACGAGCAGTACTTC. This codes for CASSPTPYEQYF.

The J gene is TRBJ2-2, the V gene TRBV7-2; no definite D call. CDR3 length: 17 residues. The germline CDR1 and CDR2 sequences are SGHTA and FQGNSA. The V end lost 4 bases, the J end lost 4 bases, and 19 bases lay between the germline ends. The CDR3 sequence is CASSSDPGAASTGELFF. CDR3 in DNA: TGTGCCAGCAGCTCAGACCCAGGCGCAGCTTCCACCGGGGAGCTGTTTTTT.

This clone has only a few counts. The chain links TRBV5-6 to TRBJ2-7; no definite D call. Trimming cost V 0 bases and J 2 bases, with 9 bases left between them. Looked up from germline, CDR1 is SGHDT and CDR2 is YYEEEE. This CDR3 spans 14 amino acids. The CDR3 DNA reads as TGTGCCAGCAGCTTGGTTACAGTTGCCTACGAGCAGTACTTC. It encodes CASSLVTVAYEQYF.

This clone appeared a few times. The chain has TRBV29-1 and TRBJ2-1; D uncertain. The CDR3 extends over 14 amino acids. Trimming pared 0 bases from V and 4 bases from J, leaving 10 bases between. Germline CDR1 SQVTM, CDR2 ANQGSEA. The CDR3 sequence is CSVEDRRLYNEQFF. In DNA, the CDR3 is TGCAGCGTTGAAGATCGAAGACTTTACAATGAGCAGTTCTTC.